This entry describes one TCR beta chain. From blood CD8+ and CD4+ T cells, the TCR beta chain was sequenced. TEMRA cells were FACS-enriched, with CD8+ and CD4+ T cells isolated negatively. CDR1 DFQATT and CDR2 SNEGSKA come from the germline V gene (reference sequence). The V gene lost 3 bases and the J gene lost 5 bases, with 10 bases spanning the gap. The CDR3 is 12 amino acids. The record originates from a study of CD8 T cells in Susac syndrome. Random hexamers primed reverse transcription of about 0.45 to 1 ug RNA. The TCR beta CDR3 was amplified by immunoSEQ multiplex PCR across 54 Vbeta, 13 Jbeta. One entry per CDR3 protein results from TCRdb running MiXCR on the immunoSEQ multiplex PCR reads. Here the sample spans more than 95,000 distinct CDR3 sequences, about 95% being singletons.

The clonotype comes from a human donor in good health. Input material: CD4+ T cells from PBMCs. The chain is built from TRBV20-1 and TRBJ2-5; D is perhaps TRBD2 (5 bases). Written as DNA, the CDR3 is TGCAGTGCTAGTCCGGAGGTCGAGACCCAGTACTTC. Protein: CSASPEVETQYF.